The T cell receptor beta chain described here comes from a study of spatial heterogeneity in lung cancer. The CDR3 is 11 amino acids. Germline CDR1 is SQVTM and CDR2 is ANQGSEA. Trimming took 8 bases from V and 5 from J, leaving 10 bases between them. Every individual TCR cDNA molecule carried its own unique molecular identifier, which allowed correction of PCR and sequencing errors. TCRdb reprocessed the 5' RACE reads with MiXCR, giving one entry per CDR3 protein. Altogether about 38,000 distinct CDR3 sequences are present, roughly 7.4% being singletons, with the ten largest covering approximately 30%. Sample time point: sample taken at primary tumor resection. Samples were donated by 72 untreated early-stage non-small cell lung cancer patients. The authors sequenced whole RNA from tumor, nontumor lung or frozen PBMC without sorting. General study results and limits: Expanded tumor TCRs that were ubiquitous appeared in blood more at resection than follow-up.

As concerns this clonotype: Its antigen remains unidentified.

The sequences come from PBMCs, collected at surgery. This rearrangement joins TRBV29-1 to TRBJ2-1; no firm D call. The source of this sequence is a male donor with early-stage non-small cell lung cancer. CDR3 amino acids: CSIRRDNEQFF. Here the CDR3 DNA reads TGCAGCATCAGACGGGACAATGAGCAGTTCTTC.